The 29 T cell receptor beta chains below all came from one sample that was sequenced in a study of cytomegalovirus exposure and HLA in healthy donors. The study ran its PCR with 60 Vbeta and 13 Jbeta primers. TCRdb keeps only in-frame clones here, not all; method: immunoSEQ multiplex PCR. The sample holds 100,000 to 150,000 clones, 70% to 85% seen once. Material for sequencing was PBMCs. Receptor source: a man aged 50 to 59 in good health and CMV-seropositive.

The V call is TRBV2, the J call TRBJ2-2; the match to TRBD2 covers 8 bases. CDR1 and CDR2 from the germline V gene are SNHLY and FYNNEI. The CDR3 has 13 amino acids. The V segment lost 8 bases and the J segment 6 bases; nucleotides outside the gene matches: 5. The CDR3, as DNA: TGTGCCAGCGGGAGCGGGGGCCCCGGGGAGCTGTTTTTT. It is translated as CASGSGGPGELFF.

The CDR3 region is CASKPNRGRSTEAFF. CDR3 nucleotides: TGTGCCAGTAAGCCAAACAGGGGGCGTAGCACTGAAGCTTTCTTT. The J gene is TRBJ1-1, the V gene TRBV7-8, with 9 positions matching TRBD1. The germline gives CDR1 SGHVS, CDR2 FQNEAQ. J lost 4 bases, V lost 9 bases, and 12 bases had no gene match. The CDR3 extends over 15 amino acids. The full variable domain, completed using reference TRBV7-8 and TRBJ1-1, is GAGVSQSPRYKVAKRGQDVALRCDPISGHVSLFWYQQALGQGPEFLTYFQNEAQLDKSGLPSDRFFAERPEGSVSTLKIQRTQQEDSAVYLCASKPNRGRSTEAFFGQGTRLTVV.

The chain has TRBV7-9 and TRBJ2-3; tentatively, D is TRBD2 (6 bases). The CDR3 is 17 residues long. V was shortened by 5 bases and J by 1 base, with 19 bases between the two germline ends. CDR1 SEHNR and CDR2 FQNEAQ come from the germline V gene (reference sequence). CDR3 coding DNA: TGTGCCAGCAGCCCCCCTGTGGGGGGATATCGCACAGATACGCAGTATTTT. It yields the protein CASSPPVGGYRTDTQYF.

The chain joins TRBV7-9 to TRBJ2-7, with 7 bases identical to TRBD1. V lost 4 bases, J lost 3 bases, and 15 bases stayed unmatched. This CDR3 region has 17 residues. Germline V gives CDR1 SEHNR, CDR2 FQNEAQ (reference sequence). CDR3 coding DNA: TGTGCCAGCAGCTCTCTATTGACAGGGCTTAATGACTACGAGCAGTACTTC. Translated: CASSSLLTGLNDYEQYF.

The table lists this clone with a few counts. The chain recombines TRBV28 with TRBJ2-1, with unresolved D. From germline, CDR1 is MDHEN and CDR2 SYDVKM. This CDR3 is built from 12 residues. Trimming stripped 6 bases from V and 9 bases from J, with 12 bases between. CDR3 DNA: TGTGCCAGCAGCTCCGCACATCCTGAGCAGTTCTTC. The encoded protein is CASSSAHPEQFF.

The rearrangement joins TRBV7-9 to TRBJ2-7, with D possibly matching TRBD2 (7 bases). V lost 5 bases, J lost 4 bases, and 21 bases lay in between. CDR1 is SEHNR and CDR2 is FQNEAQ in the germline V gene (reference sequence). This CDR3 spans 16 amino acids. CDR3 residues: CASSQPRGRDNYEQYF. In DNA, the CDR3 is TGTGCCAGCAGCCAACCCCGGGGGAGGGACAATTACGAGCAGTACTTC.

This sequence joins TRBV29-1 and TRBJ1-2, with 7 positions matching TRBD1. The V gene end was trimmed by 6 bases and the J gene end by 5 bases; junction bases not matched to a gene: 6. Looked up from germline, CDR1 is SQVTM and CDR2 is ANQGSEA. This CDR3 is built from 12 residues. CDR3 residues: CSVRDSEYGYTF. The CDR3 DNA follows: TGCAGCGTAAGGGACAGCGAGTATGGCTACACCTTC.

This clone has a handful of counts. J is TRBJ1-1 and V is TRBV5-4; no definite D call. Germline-derived CDR1 and CDR2 are SGHNT and YYREEE (reference sequence). V lost 5 bases and J 1 base, leaving 12 bases between the germline ends. The CDR3 is 14 amino acids. For the CDR3, the DNA is TGTGCCAGCAGGGGTCAAACAGAGAACACTGAAGCTTTCTTT. Its protein product is CASRGQTENTEAFF.

The gene calls are TRBV30 and TRBJ1-1; tentatively, D is TRBD1 (6 bases). The germline V gene has CDR1 GTSNPN and CDR2 SVGIG (reference sequence). V lost 3 bases, J lost 3 bases, and 11 bases lay in between. This CDR3 is 13 amino acids long. Here the CDR3 reads CAWSSQGHTEAFF. The CDR3 DNA sequence: TGTGCCTGGAGCTCACAGGGCCACACTGAAGCTTTCTTT.

The chain couples TRBV14 to TRBJ1-2, with D perhaps TRBD1 (6 bases). The CDR3 spans 15 residues. The germline gives CDR1 SGHDN, CDR2 FVKESK. V lost 1 base to trimming and J lost 5 bases, with 14 bases between them. This CDR3 is CASSQADQGRYGYTF. CDR3 coding DNA: TGTGCCAGCAGCCAAGCGGATCAGGGGAGATATGGCTACACCTTC.

The V call is TRBV6-1, the J call TRBJ2-5; D is possibly TRBD1 (6 bases). This CDR3 is 14 amino acids long. The germline V gene encodes CDR1 MNHNS and CDR2 SASEGT. V dropped 1 base and J dropped 5 bases, with 11 bases sitting between them. The CDR3 nucleotides read TGTGCCAGCAGTGAAGTGGGGGCCCGGGAGACCCAGTACTTC. It is translated as CASSEVGARETQYF.

J is TRBJ1-5 and V is TRBV28, with TRBD1 matching over 7 bases. V lost 2 bases, J lost 7 bases, and 20 bases stayed unmatched. The germline V gene has CDR1 MDHEN and CDR2 SYDVKM. There are 19 residues in the CDR3. The CDR3 DNA follows: TGTGCCAGCAGTTTAAGGGCAGACAGGGCCCTGACCGGGGTCCAGCCCCAGCATTTT. Amino acids: CASSLRADRALTGVQPQHF.

The chain joins TRBV5-4 to TRBJ1-1; D is uncertain. The CDR3 has 15 amino acids. CDR1 SGHNT and CDR2 YYREEE come from the germline V gene (reference sequence). Between the trimmed V and J ends, which lost 2 bases and 0 bases, there was a span of 11 bases. This CDR3 is CASSLVSGLNTEAFF. In DNA form, the CDR3 reads TGTGCCAGCAGCTTAGTCTCCGGGTTGAACACTGAAGCTTTCTTT.

This chain joins TRBV28 and TRBJ1-5; D is ambiguous. This CDR3 is 14 amino acids long. The V gene lost 6 bases and the J gene lost 5 bases, with 14 bases spanning the gap. Germline V gene data show CDR1 as MDHEN and CDR2 as SYDVKM. CDR3 sequence: CASRSPEVHQPQHF. In nucleotides, the CDR3 is TGTGCCAGCAGATCGCCGGAGGTTCATCAGCCCCAGCATTTT.

The chain couples TRBV6-5 to TRBJ1-5, with unresolved D. CDR3 length: 15 amino acids. The V and J ends lost 0 bases and 0 bases respectively, with 6 bases between them. Germline CDR1 reads MNHEY; CDR2 reads SVGAGI. The CDR3 DNA reads as TGTGCCAGCAGTTACTCCCAGAATAGCAATCAGCCCCAGCATTTT. Amino acid sequence: CASSYSQNSNQPQHF.

V and J are TRBV6-6 and TRBJ2-7; possible D gene TRBD2, 6 bases. Germline CDR1 reads MNHNY; CDR2 reads SVGAGI (reference sequence). The V and J ends lost 8 bases and 1 base respectively, with 21 bases between them. The CDR3 consists of 16 residues. CDR3 DNA sequence: TGTGCCAGCTCTCTGGGGCTCGGGCGGGGATCCTACGAGCAGTACTTC. Translation gives CASSLGLGRGSYEQYF.

V and J are TRBV19 and TRBJ1-1; TRBD1 might be the D (6 bases). The V end was cut by 8 bases, the J end by 5 bases, with 15 bases between. Looked up from germline, CDR1 is LNHDA and CDR2 is SQIVND (reference sequence). The CDR3 has 13 amino acids. CDR3 sequence (DNA): TGTGCCAGTCAAGAAGGGGGTGGAACTGAAGCTTTCTTT. As protein: CASQEGGGTEAFF.

J is TRBJ2-7 and V is TRBV7-9; D may be TRBD2 (5 bases). The CDR3 runs to 13 residues. V was cut by 1 base and J by 6 bases, with 10 bases left in between. CDR1 SEHNR and CDR2 FQNEAQ come from the germline V gene (reference sequence). CDR3 in amino acids: CASSLVEEGEQYF. The DNA of the CDR3 is TGTGCCAGCAGCTTAGTCGAAGAGGGCGAGCAGTACTTC.

V is TRBV7-8 and J is TRBJ2-7; the match to TRBD1 covers 11 bases. CDR3 length equals 19 residues. J was trimmed by 6 bases and V by 4 bases; bases with no gene match: 20. Germline CDR1 reads SGHVS; CDR2 reads FQNEAQ. For the CDR3, the DNA is TGTGCCAGCAGCTCAGGCGGGACAGGGGGTTTCTTTTTGGCGGGCGAGCAGTACTTC. Its protein is CASSSGGTGGFFLAGEQYF. The entire variable domain, with the rest obtained from reference TRBV7-8 and TRBJ2-7, is as follows: GAGVSQSPRYKVAKRGQDVALRCDPISGHVSLFWYQQALGQGPEFLTYFQNEAQLDKSGLPSDRFFAERPEGSVSTLKIQRTQQEDSAVYLCASSSGGTGGFFLAGEQYFGPGTRLTVT.

V and J are TRBV28 and TRBJ1-5; D is perhaps TRBD1 (5 bases). CDR1 MDHEN and CDR2 SYDVKM come from the germline V gene. V was clipped by 8 bases and J by 1 base, with 6 bases between them. The CDR3 is 12 amino acids. CDR3 sequence: CASGGSNQPQHF. The CDR3 DNA follows: TGTGCCAGCGGGGGGAGCAATCAGCCCCAGCATTTT.

This clone was found a few times. The CDR3: CASSWGTDSNQPQHF. The CDR3 DNA reads as TGTGCCAGCAGTTGGGGGACAGATAGCAATCAGCCCCAGCATTTT. The V call is TRBV6-5, the J call TRBJ1-5; 7 nucleotides agree with TRBD1. V shed 4 bases and J 0 bases; nucleotides not matched to a gene: 3. This CDR3 has 15 amino acids. Germline V gene sequence: CDR1 MNHEY, CDR2 SVGAGI.

The CDR3 coding sequence is TGTGCCAGCAGCCGTCGACAGGACACAGATACGCAGTATTTT. Translated, it gives CASSRRQDTDTQYF. This chain links TRBV7-7 with TRBJ2-3; perhaps TRBD1 as D (6 bases). Per germline, CDR1 SSHAT and CDR2 FNYEAQ (reference sequence). The CDR3 length is 14 residues. V lost 5 bases to trimming and J lost 2 bases, with 11 bases between them.

This chain uses TRBV7-2 with TRBJ2-5, with 11 bases fitting TRBD2. Matching the DNA end better, TRBJ2-7 makes the J call doubtful. This CDR3 is 15 amino acids long. The germline V gene has CDR1 SGHTA and CDR2 FQGNSA. The CDR3 loop is CASSETSGRGYEQYF. The CDR3 nucleotides are TGTGCCAGCAGCGAAACTAGCGGGAGAGGCTACGAGCAGTACTTC.

This clone was seen a single time. CDR3 DNA sequence: TGTGCCAGCCCTAAGACAGGTTCTCCAGGGGATACGCAGTATTTT. This sequence encodes CASPKTGSPGDTQYF. The V call is TRBV6-1, the J call TRBJ2-3, with D maybe TRBD1 (6 bases). The CDR3 totals 15 residues. The germline V and J ends were trimmed by 8 bases and 6 bases, with 21 bases remaining between them. CDR1 and CDR2 (germline): MNHNS, SASEGT.

This CDR3 reads CASRGTGGNGYTF. The CDR3 DNA follows: TGTGCCAGCAGGGGAACAGGGGGCAATGGCTACACCTTC. This rearrangement joins TRBV11-2 to TRBJ1-2; 9 nucleotides match TRBD1. The CDR3 extends over 13 amino acids. CDR1 is SGHAT and CDR2 is FQNNGV in the germline V gene. With 6 bases clipped from V and 6 bases from J, the junction kept 5 bases outside the gene matches.

The chain joins TRBV27 to TRBJ2-2; 7 positions match TRBD2. Germline CDR1 is MNHEY and CDR2 is SMNVEV (reference sequence). Germline trimming cut 5 bases from V and 6 bases from J; bases unmatched to any gene: 12. There are 16 residues in the CDR3. The DNA of the CDR3 is TGTGCCAGCAGTACGCCGGGAGGTAGCGTAGCCGGGGAGCTGTTTTTT. Translated, it gives CASSTPGGSVAGELFF.

V gene TRBV6-6 combines with J gene TRBJ2-5; 7 bases are shared with TRBD1. J gave up 0 bases and V 7 bases, and 11 bases lay outside the gene matches. Per the germline V gene, CDR1 is MNHNY and CDR2 is SVGAGI (reference sequence). The CDR3 loop spans 16 amino acids. CDR3 sequence reads: CASILRGQRDQETQYF. CDR3 nucleotides: TGTGCCAGCATTTTGAGGGGGCAGAGGGACCAAGAGACCCAGTACTTC.

The chain recombines TRBV6-1 with TRBJ2-1, with a weak D call TRBD2 (6 bases). CDR3 length: 13 residues. Germline V gene sequence: CDR1 MNHNS, CDR2 SASEGT. V lost 8 bases, J lost 2 bases, and 10 bases lay in between. This CDR3 reads CASGGRTYNEQFF. DNA of the CDR3: TGTGCCAGCGGGGGGAGGACCTACAATGAGCAGTTCTTC.

This clone was seen once. The chain employs TRBV9 and TRBJ2-7, with TRBD1 matching over 9 bases. Germline-derived CDR1 and CDR2 are SGDLS and YYNGEE. V lost 1 base, J lost 1 base, and 3 bases stayed unmatched. This CDR3 has 15 amino acids. In DNA form, the CDR3 reads TGTGCCAGCAGCGTAACAGGGACAGGGTCCTACGAGCAGTACTTC. This encodes CASSVTGTGSYEQYF.